This T cell receptor beta chain is drawn from a study of radiotherapy plus CTLA-4 blockade in lung cancer. As for the study in general: Patients showed objective responses in 18% of cases, and disease control was achieved by approximately 30%.

Remarks on this clone: What it recognizes is unknown.

Whole-study findings and limits: Dynamics of early blood T cell clones, together with interferon-beta, were reportedly the best predictors of response. An expansion of tumor-derived TCR clones occurred in blood after radiotherapy plus ipilimumab.

Profiling relied on immunoSEQ multiplex PCR, and the TCRdb table lists in-frame clones only, not all of them. Of approximately 77,000 clones in the sample, about four fifths were seen once. CDR1 and CDR2 from the germline V gene are SNHLY and FYNNEI. Trimming took 3 bases from V and 5 from J, leaving 10 bases between them. The CDR3 sequence is 14 residues long. Enrolled patients, whose metastatic non-small-cell lung cancer was chemo-refractory, received focal radiation plus CTLA-4 blockade with ipilimumab. The J gene is TRBJ2-2, the V gene TRBV2; the D is unclear. The origin of this receptor is a human donor with non-small cell lung cancer who had stable disease on radiotherapy plus ipilimumab. Specimen: peripheral blood, collected from a patient treated with radiotherapy plus ipilimumab. The CDR3 is CASSEEGFTGELFF. CDR3 in DNA: TGTGCCAGCAGTGAGGAAGGGTTTACCGGGGAGCTGTTTTTT.